Below are 11 T cell receptor beta chains sequenced from a single sample in a study of graft-versus-host responses after intestinal transplantation (dated by TCRdb to about 2021). Library prep was done by the immunoSEQ multiplex PCR assay. This is the immuneACCESS table as TCRdb keeps it, with only in-frame sequences that have V and J called. A part of the clones is gone; compared with another copy, unresolved V genes explain less than half, and the rest is unexplained. Counted in this sample were just over 15,000 clones; roughly 35% of them appeared once. The ten largest clones capture under 4.5% of the sample. The sample's time point label, decoded: cells obtained before transplantation from donor or recipient. The sample here was alloreactive CD4+ T cells from a mixed lymphocyte reaction culture, taken before intestinal transplant. Read against the paper, the sample's cell subset or site label means: CFSE-low proliferating T cells sorted from roughly six-day pre-transplant mixed lymphocyte reaction (GvH or HvG direction). The receptors stem from a human patient who received an intestinal transplant.

This clone was detected a few times. J is TRBJ1-1 and V is TRBV19; D might be TRBD1 (5 bases). The V and J ends lost 1 base and 0 bases respectively, with 9 bases between them. CDR1 and CDR2 from the germline V gene are LNHDA and SQIVND (reference sequence). This CDR3 region has 15 residues. The CDR3 loop reads CASSIVGRVNTEAFF. In DNA form, the CDR3 reads TGTGCCAGTAGTATAGTCGGCAGGGTGAACACTGAAGCTTTCTTT.

This clone was seen only a few times. The chain has TRBV15 and TRBJ1-5, with 10 nucleotides matching TRBD1. This CDR3 spans 16 amino acids. The junction had 4 bases not matched to a gene; V was cut back by 1 base and J by 4 bases. The V gene's germline CDR1 is LNHNV and CDR2 YYDKDF (reference sequence). DNA for the CDR3: TGTGCCACCAGCAGAGGACAGGACAGGGGGAATCAGCCCCAGCATTTT. Translated: CATSRGQDRGNQPQHF.

The chain uses TRBV5-1 and TRBJ2-5; TRBD2 matches at 9 bases. This CDR3 is built from 16 residues. J gave up 2 bases and V 4 bases, and 9 bases lay outside the gene matches. Per the germline V gene, CDR1 is SGHRS and CDR2 is YFSETQ. CDR3 sequence reads: CASSPKRSGGQETQYF. The CDR3 region has the DNA TGCGCCAGCAGCCCAAAAAGGAGCGGGGGGCAAGAGACCCAGTACTTC.

V is TRBV5-1 and J is TRBJ2-7, with 11 nucleotides matching TRBD2. Germline CDR1 and CDR2: SGHRS and YFSETQ. This CDR3 has 14 residues. Trimming removed 1 base from V and 5 bases from J; junction bases left unmatched: 2. The CDR3, as DNA: TGCGCCAGCAGCTTGACTAGCGGGAGTAACGAGCAGTACTTC. Translating it yields CASSLTSGSNEQYF.

The chain is built from TRBV5-1 and TRBJ2-3, with D uncertain. This CDR3 region has 13 residues. V was pared by 2 bases and J by 3 bases, with 7 bases between. Germline assignment: CDR1 SGHRS and CDR2 YFSETQ. This chain's CDR3 is CASSFLSTDTQYF. DNA of the CDR3: TGCGCCAGCAGCTTTTTAAGTACAGATACGCAGTATTTT.

V is TRBV13 and J is TRBJ2-7; 10 nucleotides match TRBD1. The germline V gene has CDR1 PRHDT and CDR2 FYEKMQ (reference sequence). The ends lost 10 bases at V and 0 bases at J; junction bases unmatched: 6. The CDR3 spans 14 residues. For the CDR3, the DNA is TGTGCCACTTCGACAGGGGGCAGCTCCTACGAGCAGTACTTC. Amino acids: CATSTGGSSYEQYF. Complete variable domain (other parts from reference TRBV13 and TRBJ2-7): AAGVIQSPRHLIKEKRETATLKCYPIPRHDTVYWYQQGPGQDPQFLISFYEKMQSDKGSIPDRFSAQQFSDYHSELNMSSLELGDSALYFCATSTGGSSYEQYFGPGTRLTVT.

This chain joins TRBV5-1 and TRBJ2-7; D is perhaps TRBD1 (5 bases). Germline V gives CDR1 SGHRS, CDR2 YFSETQ. The V end lost 4 bases, the J end lost 6 bases, and 14 bases lay between the germline ends. CDR3 length: 13 residues. The CDR3 DNA follows: TGCGCCAGCAGCCCCCGTCAGGGTAGCGAGCAGTACTTC. This codes for CASSPRQGSEQYF.

This clone is categorized as medium-sized (0.01 to 0.1%). The genes are TRBV5-6 and TRBJ1-5, with D unresolved. The germline CDR1 and CDR2 sequences are SGHDT and YYEEEE. The CDR3 length is 15 residues. Trimming stripped 0 bases from V and 5 bases from J, with 12 bases between. The CDR3 here is CASSLGPARDQPQHF. The CDR3 DNA is TGTGCCAGCAGCTTGGGGCCCGCGAGGGATCAGCCCCAGCATTTT.

This clone occurred a few times. In DNA, the CDR3 is TGTGCCAGCAGTTATGTGGGAGATACGCAGTATTTT. Protein product: CASSYVGDTQYF. The rearrangement links TRBV6-1 to TRBJ2-3; no reliable D call. The germline V gene has CDR1 MNHNS and CDR2 SASEGT. This CDR3 has 12 residues. V lost 5 bases and J lost 5, with 8 bases in between.

This clone was recorded a few times. The genes are TRBV5-6 and TRBJ2-1, with 9 bases identical to TRBD2. V lost 4 bases to trimming and J lost 6 bases; unmatched junction nucleotides: 11. There are 16 residues in the CDR3. Germline V gene lookup returns CDR1 SGHDT and CDR2 YYEEEE. The CDR3 reads CASSAVLAGNLNEQFF. CDR3 DNA: TGTGCCAGCAGCGCAGTGCTAGCGGGAAACCTCAATGAGCAGTTCTTC.

The chain recombines TRBV7-2 with TRBJ2-1; 7 bases line up with TRBD2. The CDR3 sequence is 14 residues long. From germline, CDR1 is SGHTA and CDR2 FQGNSA. V trimming: 2 bases; J trimming: 9 bases; junction bases outside the gene matches: 7. The CDR3 here is CASSLLVGGGEQFF. CDR3 coding DNA: TGTGCCAGCAGCTTATTGGTGGGGGGGGGTGAGCAGTTCTTC.